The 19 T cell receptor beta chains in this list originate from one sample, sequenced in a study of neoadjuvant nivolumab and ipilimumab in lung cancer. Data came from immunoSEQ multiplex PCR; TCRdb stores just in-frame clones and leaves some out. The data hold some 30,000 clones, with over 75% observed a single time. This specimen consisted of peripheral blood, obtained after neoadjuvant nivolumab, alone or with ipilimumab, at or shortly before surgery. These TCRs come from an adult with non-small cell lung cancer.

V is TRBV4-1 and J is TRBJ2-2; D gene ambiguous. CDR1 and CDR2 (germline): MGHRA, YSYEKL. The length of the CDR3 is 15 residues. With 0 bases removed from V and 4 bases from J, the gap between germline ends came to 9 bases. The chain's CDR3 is CASSQDRAVTGELFF. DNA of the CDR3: TGCGCCAGCAGCCAAGATCGGGCCGTCACCGGGGAGCTGTTTTTT.

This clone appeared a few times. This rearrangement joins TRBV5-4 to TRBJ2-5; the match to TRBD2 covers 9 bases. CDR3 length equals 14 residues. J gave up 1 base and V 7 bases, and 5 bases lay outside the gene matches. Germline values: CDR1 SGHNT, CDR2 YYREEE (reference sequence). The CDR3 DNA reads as TGTGCCAGCTCCCTAGCGGGGATCCAAGAGACCCAGTACTTC. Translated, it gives CASSLAGIQETQYF.

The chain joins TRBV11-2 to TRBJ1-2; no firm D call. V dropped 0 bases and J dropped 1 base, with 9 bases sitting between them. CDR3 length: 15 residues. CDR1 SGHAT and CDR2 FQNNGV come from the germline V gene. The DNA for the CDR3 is TGTGCCAGCAGCTTAGATCCCGGAAGTAACTATGGCTACACCTTC. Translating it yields CASSLDPGSNYGYTF.

CDR3 in DNA: TGTGCCAGCAGTGGCTTGAGGAACACTGAAGCTTTCTTT. This codes for CASSGLRNTEAFF. The chain recombines TRBV6-1 with TRBJ1-1; D gene unclear. V was pared by 4 bases and J by 1 base, with 7 bases between. Germline V gives CDR1 MNHNS, CDR2 SASEGT. This CDR3 has 13 residues.

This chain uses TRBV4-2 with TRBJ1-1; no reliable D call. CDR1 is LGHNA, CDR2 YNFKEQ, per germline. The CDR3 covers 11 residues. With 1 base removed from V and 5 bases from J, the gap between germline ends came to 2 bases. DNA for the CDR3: TGTGCCAGCAGCCAAGGTACTGAAGCTTTCTTT. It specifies CASSQGTEAFF.

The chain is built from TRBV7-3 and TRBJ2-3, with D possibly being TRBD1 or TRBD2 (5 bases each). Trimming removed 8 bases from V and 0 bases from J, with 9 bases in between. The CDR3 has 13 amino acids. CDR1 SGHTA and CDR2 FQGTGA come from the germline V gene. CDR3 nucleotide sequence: TGTGCCAGCGGCAGGGAGAGCACAGATACGCAGTATTTT. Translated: CASGRESTDTQYF.

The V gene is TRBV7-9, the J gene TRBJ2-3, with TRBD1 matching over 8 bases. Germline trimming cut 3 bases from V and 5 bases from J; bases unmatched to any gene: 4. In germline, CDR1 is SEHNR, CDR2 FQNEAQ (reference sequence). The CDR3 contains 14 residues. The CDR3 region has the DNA TGTGCCAGCAGCTTCCAGGGGGCCGGAGATACGCAGTATTTT. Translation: CASSFQGAGDTQYF.

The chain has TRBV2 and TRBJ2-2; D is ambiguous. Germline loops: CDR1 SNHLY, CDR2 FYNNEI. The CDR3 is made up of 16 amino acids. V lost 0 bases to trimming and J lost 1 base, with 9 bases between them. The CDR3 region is CASSEAGLRNTGELFF. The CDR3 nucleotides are TGTGCCAGCAGTGAAGCGGGGTTAAGGAACACCGGGGAGCTGTTTTTT.

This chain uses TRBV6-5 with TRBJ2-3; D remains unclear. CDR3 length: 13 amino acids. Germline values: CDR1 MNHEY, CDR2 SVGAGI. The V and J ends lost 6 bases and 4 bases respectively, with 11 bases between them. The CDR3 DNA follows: TGTGCCAGCAGAGCCCCAGCCGCAGATACGCAGTATTTT. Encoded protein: CASRAPAADTQYF.

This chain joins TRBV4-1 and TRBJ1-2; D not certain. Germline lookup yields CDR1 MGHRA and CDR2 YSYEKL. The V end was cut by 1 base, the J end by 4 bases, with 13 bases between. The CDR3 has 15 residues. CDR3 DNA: TGCGCCAGCAGCCAAGTGGAGGGCGAAGGCTATGGCTACACCTTC. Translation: CASSQVEGEGYGYTF.

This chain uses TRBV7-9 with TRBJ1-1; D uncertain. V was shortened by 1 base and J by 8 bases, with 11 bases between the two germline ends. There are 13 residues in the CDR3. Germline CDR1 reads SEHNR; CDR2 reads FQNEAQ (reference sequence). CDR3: CASSLEFQTEAFF. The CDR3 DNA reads TGTGCCAGCAGCTTAGAGTTTCAGACCGAAGCTTTCTTT.

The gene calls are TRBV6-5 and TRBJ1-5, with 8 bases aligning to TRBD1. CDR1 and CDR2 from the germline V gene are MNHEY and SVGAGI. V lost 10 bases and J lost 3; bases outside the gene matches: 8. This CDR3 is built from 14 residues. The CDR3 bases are TGTGCCACCCTGTCAGGGGGCCTCAATCAGCCCCAGCATTTT. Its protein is CATLSGGLNQPQHF.

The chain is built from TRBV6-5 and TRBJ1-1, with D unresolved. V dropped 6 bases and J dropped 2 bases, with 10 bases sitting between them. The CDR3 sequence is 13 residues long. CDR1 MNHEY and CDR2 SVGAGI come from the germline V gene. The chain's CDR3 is CASRSPVNTEAFF. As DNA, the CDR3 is TGTGCCAGCAGGTCTCCTGTAAACACTGAAGCTTTCTTT.

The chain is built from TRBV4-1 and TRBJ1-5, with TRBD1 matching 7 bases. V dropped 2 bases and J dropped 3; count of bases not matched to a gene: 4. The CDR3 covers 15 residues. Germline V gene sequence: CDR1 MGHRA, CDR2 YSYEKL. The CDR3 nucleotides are TGCGCCAGCAGCCAAACCGGGACAGCCAATCAGCCCCAGCATTTT. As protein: CASSQTGTANQPQHF.

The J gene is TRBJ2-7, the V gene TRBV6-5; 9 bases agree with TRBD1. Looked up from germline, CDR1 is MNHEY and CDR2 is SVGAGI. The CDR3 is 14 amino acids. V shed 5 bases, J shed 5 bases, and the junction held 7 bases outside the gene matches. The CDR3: CASSRTGGYHEQYF. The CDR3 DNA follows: TGTGCCAGCAGTCGAACAGGGGGCTACCACGAGCAGTACTTC.

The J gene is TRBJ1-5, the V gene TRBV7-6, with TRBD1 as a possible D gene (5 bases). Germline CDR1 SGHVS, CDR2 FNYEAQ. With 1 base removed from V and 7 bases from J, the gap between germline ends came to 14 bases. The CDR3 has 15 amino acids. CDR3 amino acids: CASSLEGTTGQPQHF. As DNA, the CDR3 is TGTGCCAGCAGCTTAGAGGGGACTACGGGCCAGCCCCAGCATTTT.

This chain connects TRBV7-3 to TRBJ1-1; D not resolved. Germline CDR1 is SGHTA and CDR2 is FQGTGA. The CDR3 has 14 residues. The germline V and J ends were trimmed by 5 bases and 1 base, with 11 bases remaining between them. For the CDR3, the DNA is TGTGCCAGCAGCATGGACGGAGAGAACACTGAAGCTTTCTTT. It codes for CASSMDGENTEAFF.

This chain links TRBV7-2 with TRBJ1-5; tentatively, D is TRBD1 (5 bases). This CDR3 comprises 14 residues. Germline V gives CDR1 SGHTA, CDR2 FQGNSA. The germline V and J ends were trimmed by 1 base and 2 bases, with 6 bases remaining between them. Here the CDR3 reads CASSLVRGNQPQHF. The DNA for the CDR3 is TGTGCCAGCAGCTTAGTCAGGGGCAATCAGCCCCAGCATTTT.

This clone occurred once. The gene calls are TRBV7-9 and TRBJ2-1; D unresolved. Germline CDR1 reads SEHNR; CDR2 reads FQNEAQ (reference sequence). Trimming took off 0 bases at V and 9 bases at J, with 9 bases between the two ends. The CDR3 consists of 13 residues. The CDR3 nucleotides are TGTGCCAGCAGCTTAGCGTGGAGTGGTGAGCAGTTCTTC. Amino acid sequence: CASSLAWSGEQFF.